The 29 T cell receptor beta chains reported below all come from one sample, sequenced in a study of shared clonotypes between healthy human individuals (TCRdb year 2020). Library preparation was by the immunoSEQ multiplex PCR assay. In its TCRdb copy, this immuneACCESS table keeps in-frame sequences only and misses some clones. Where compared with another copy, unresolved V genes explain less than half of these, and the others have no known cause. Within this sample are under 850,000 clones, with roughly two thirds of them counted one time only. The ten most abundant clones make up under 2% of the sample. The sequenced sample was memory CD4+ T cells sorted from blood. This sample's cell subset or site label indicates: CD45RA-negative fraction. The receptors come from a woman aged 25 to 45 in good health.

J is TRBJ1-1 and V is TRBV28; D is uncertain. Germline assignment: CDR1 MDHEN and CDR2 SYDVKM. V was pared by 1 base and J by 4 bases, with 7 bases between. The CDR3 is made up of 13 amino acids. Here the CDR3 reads CASSLLGFTEAFF. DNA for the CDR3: TGTGCCAGCAGTTTATTGGGATTCACTGAAGCTTTCTTT.

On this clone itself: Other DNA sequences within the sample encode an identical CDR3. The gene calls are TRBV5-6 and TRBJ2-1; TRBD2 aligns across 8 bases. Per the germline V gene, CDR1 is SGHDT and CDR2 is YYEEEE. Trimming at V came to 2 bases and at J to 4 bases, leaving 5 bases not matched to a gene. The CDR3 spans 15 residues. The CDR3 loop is CASSLELAAYNEQFF. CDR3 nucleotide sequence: TGTGCCAGCAGCTTAGAACTAGCGGCTTACAATGAGCAGTTCTTC.

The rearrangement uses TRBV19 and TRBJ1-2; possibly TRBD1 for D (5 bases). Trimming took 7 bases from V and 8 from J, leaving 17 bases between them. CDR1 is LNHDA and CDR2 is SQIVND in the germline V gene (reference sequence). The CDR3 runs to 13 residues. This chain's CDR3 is CASNPSLGEGYTF. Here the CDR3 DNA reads TGTGCCAGTAACCCAAGCCTGGGGGAGGGCTACACCTTC.

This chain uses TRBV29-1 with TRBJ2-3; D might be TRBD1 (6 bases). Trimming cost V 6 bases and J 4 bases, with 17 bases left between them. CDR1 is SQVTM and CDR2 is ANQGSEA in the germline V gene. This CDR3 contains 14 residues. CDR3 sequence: CSVETGIGADTQYF. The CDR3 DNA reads TGCAGCGTAGAAACAGGGATCGGCGCAGATACGCAGTATTTT.

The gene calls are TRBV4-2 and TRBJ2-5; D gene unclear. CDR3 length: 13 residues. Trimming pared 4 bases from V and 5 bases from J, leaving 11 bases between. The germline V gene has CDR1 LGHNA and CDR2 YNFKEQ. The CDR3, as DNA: TGTGCCAGCAGCCTCCGCCCGGAGGAGACCCAGTACTTC. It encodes CASSLRPEETQYF.

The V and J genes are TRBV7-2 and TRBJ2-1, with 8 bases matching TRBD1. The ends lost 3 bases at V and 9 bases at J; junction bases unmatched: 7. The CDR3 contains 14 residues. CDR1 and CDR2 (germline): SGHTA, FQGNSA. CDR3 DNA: TGTGCCAGCAGCTTGAGCAGGGGGCGGGCTGAGCAGTTCTTC. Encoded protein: CASSLSRGRAEQFF.

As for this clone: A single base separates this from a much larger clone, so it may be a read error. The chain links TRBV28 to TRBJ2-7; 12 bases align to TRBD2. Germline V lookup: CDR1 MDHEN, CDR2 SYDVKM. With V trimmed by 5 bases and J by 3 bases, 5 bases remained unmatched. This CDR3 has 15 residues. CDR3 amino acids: CASSPSGRALYEQYF. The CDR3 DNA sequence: TGTGCCAGCAGTCCTAGCGGGAGGGCCCTCTACGAGCAGTACTTC.

Here the CDR3 reads CASSTGPSQETQYF. CDR3 coding DNA: TGTGCCAGCAGTACCGGACCATCTCAAGAGACCCAGTACTTC. This chain joins TRBV6-1 and TRBJ2-5; D gene uncertain. Trimming removed 5 bases from V and 2 bases from J, with 12 bases in between. Germline lookup yields CDR1 MNHNS and CDR2 SASEGT. CDR3 length equals 14 residues.

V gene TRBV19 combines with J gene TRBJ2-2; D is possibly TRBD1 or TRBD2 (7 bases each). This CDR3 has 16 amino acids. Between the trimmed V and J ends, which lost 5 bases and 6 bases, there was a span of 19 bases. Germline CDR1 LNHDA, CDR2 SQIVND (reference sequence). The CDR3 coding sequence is TGTGCCAGTAGTCCCAGGGGGGGAGCTGGTTCCGGGGAGCTGTTTTTT. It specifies CASSPRGGAGSGELFF.

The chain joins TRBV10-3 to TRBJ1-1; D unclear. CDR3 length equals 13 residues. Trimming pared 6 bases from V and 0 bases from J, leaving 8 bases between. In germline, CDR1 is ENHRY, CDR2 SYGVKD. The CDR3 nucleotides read TGTGCCATCAGCGGACCCATGAACACTGAAGCTTTCTTT. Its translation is CAISGPMNTEAFF.

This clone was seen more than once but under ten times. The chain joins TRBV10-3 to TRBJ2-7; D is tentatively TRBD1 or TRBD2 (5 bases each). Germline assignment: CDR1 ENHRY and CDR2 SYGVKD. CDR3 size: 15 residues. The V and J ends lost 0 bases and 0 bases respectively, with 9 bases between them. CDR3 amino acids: CAISESGDDSYEQYF. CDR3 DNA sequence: TGTGCCATCAGTGAGTCGGGGGACGACTCCTACGAGCAGTACTTC.

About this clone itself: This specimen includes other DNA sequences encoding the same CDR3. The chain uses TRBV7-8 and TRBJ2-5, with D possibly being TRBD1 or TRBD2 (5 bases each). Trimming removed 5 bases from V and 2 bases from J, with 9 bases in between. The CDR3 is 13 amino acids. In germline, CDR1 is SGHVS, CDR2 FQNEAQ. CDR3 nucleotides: TGTGCCAGCAGCGGGGGACCTCAAGAGACCCAGTACTTC. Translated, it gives CASSGGPQETQYF.

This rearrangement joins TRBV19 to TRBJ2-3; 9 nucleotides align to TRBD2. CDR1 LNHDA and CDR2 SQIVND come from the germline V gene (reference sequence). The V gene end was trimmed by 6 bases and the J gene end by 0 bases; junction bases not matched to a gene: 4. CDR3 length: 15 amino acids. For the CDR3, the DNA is TGTGCCAGTAGGCCCGGGACTAGCAGCACAGATACGCAGTATTTT. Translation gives CASRPGTSSTDTQYF.

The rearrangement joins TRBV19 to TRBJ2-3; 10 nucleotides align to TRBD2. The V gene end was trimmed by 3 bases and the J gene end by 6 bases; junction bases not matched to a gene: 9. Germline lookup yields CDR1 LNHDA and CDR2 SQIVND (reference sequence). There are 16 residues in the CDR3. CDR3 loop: CASSISPSGSEDTQYF. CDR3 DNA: TGTGCCAGTAGTATTTCACCTAGCGGGAGTGAGGATACGCAGTATTTT.

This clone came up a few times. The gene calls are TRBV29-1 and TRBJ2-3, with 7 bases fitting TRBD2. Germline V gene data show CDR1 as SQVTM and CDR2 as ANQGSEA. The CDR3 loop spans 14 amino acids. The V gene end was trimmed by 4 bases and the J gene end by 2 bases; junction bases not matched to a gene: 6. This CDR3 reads CSVALAELTDTQYF. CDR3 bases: TGCAGCGTTGCCCTAGCGGAGCTCACAGATACGCAGTATTTT.

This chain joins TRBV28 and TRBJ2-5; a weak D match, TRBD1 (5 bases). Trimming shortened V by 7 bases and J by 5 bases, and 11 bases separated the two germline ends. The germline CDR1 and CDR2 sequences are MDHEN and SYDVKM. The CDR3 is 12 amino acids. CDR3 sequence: CASISPGETQYF. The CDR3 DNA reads TGTGCCAGCATCAGTCCAGGGGAGACCCAGTACTTC.

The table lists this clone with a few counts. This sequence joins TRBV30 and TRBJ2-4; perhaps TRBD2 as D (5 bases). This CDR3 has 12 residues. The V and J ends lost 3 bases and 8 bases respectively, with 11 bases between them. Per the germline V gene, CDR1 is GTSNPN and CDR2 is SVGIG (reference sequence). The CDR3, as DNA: TGTGCCTGGAGGCCCTCTAGCTACATTCAGTACTTC. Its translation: CAWRPSSYIQYF. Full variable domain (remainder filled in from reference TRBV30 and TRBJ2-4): SQTIHQWPATLVQPVGSPLSLECTVEGTSNPNLYWYRQAAGRGLQLLFYSVGIGQISSEVPQNLSASRPQDRQFILSSKKLLLSDSGFYLCAWRPSSYIQYFGAGTRLSVL.

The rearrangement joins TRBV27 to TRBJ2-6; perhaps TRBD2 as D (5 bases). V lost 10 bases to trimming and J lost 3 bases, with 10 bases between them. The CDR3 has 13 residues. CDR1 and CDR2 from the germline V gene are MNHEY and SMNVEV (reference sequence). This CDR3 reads CATGVNGANVLTF. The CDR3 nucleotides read TGTGCCACCGGGGTAAATGGGGCCAACGTCCTGACTTTC.

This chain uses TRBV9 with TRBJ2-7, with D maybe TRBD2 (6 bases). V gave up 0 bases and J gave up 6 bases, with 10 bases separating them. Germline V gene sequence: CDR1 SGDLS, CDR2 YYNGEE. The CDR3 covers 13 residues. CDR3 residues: CASSVELGSEQYF. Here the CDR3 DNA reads TGTGCCAGCAGCGTAGAGCTCGGGAGCGAGCAGTACTTC.

The CDR3 sequence is CSVAPKETQYF. The CDR3 DNA follows: TGCAGCGTTGCGCCTAAAGAGACCCAGTACTTC. J is TRBJ2-5 and V is TRBV29-1, with D uncertain. V dropped 4 bases and J dropped 3 bases, with 6 bases sitting between them. The CDR3 is 11 amino acids. Germline CDR1 reads SQVTM; CDR2 reads ANQGSEA.

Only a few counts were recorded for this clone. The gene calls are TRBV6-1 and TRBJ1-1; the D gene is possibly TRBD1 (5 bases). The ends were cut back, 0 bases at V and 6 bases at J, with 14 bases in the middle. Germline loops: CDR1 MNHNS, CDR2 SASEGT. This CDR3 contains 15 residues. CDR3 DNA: TGTGCCAGCAGTGAAGCCCTCGACAGTGTCTCTGAAGCTTTCTTT. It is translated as CASSEALDSVSEAFF.

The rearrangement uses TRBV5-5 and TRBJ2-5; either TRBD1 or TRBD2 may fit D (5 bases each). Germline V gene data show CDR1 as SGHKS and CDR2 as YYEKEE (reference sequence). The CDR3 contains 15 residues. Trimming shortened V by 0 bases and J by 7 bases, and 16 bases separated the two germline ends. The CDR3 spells CASSLGPMGERTQYF. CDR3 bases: TGTGCCAGCAGCTTGGGTCCCATGGGGGAGCGGACCCAGTACTTC.

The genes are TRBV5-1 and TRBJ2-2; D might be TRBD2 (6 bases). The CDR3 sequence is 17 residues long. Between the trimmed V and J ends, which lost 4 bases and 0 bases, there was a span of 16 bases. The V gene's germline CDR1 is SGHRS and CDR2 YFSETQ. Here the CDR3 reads CASSPTGTGTNTGELFF. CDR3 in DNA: TGCGCCAGCAGCCCAACCGGGACTGGGACGAACACCGGGGAGCTGTTTTTT.

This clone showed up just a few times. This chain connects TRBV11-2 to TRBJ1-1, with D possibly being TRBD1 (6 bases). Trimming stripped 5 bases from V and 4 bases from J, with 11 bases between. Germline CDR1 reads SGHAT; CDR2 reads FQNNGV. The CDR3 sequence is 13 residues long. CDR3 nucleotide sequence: TGTGCCAGCAGCGGATCACAGGGCACTGAAGCTTTCTTT. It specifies CASSGSQGTEAFF.

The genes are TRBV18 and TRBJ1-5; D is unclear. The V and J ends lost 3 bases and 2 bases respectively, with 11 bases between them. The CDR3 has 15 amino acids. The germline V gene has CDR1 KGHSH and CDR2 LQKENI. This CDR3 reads CASSPGLTGNQPQHF. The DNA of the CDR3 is TGTGCCAGCTCACCTGGGTTAACGGGCAATCAGCCCCAGCATTTT.

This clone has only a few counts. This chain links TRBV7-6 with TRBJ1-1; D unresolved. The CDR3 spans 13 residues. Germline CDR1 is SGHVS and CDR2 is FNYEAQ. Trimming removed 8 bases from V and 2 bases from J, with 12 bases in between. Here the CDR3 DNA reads TGTGCCAGCTCTAAGGATATTAACACTGAAGCTTTCTTT. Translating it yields CASSKDINTEAFF.

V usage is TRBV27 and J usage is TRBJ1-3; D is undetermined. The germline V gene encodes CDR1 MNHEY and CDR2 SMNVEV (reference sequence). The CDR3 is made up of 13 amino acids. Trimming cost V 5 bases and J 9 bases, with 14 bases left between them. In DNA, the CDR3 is TGTGCCAGCAGTCTCGGGCCTCTGGGCACCATATATTTT. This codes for CASSLGPLGTIYF.

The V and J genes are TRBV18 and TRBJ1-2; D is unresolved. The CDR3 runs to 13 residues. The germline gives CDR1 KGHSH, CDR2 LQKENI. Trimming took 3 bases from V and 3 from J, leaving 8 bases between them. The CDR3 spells CASSPRSDYGYTF. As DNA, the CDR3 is TGTGCCAGCTCACCTAGGTCAGACTATGGCTACACCTTC.

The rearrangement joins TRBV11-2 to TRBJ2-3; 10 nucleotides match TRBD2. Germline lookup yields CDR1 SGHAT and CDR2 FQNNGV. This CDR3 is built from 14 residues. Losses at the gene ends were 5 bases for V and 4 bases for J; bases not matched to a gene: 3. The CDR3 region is CASSPGTSADTQYF. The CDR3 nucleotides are TGTGCCAGCAGCCCCGGGACTAGCGCAGATACGCAGTATTTT.